The entry that follows covers one TCR beta chain sequence. Its cognate antigen is unknown. Profiled with immunoSEQ multiplex PCR; TCRdb holds only in-frame clones, not every one. Counted here are about 31,000 clones, around 67% occurring once; the ten biggest clones make up more than 12%. The sample belongs to a study of vaccination effects on CD4 cells after COVID-19. Expansion with viral peptide pools was applied to antigen-specific CD4+ T cells by the ViraFEST assay prior to sequencing. It was after roughly ten days of culture that CD4+ T cells were isolated. Participants were vaccinated with two doses of either the BNT162b2 or mRNA-1273 vaccine. The V gene lost 2 bases and the J gene lost 3 bases, with 11 bases spanning the gap. Germline lookup yields CDR1 SEHNR and CDR2 FQNEAQ (reference sequence). The CDR3 has 14 residues.

The clonotype comes from a human donor who received a COVID-19 vaccine. Sample: CD4+ T cells from PBMCs cultured with HCoV-229E spike peptides, taken after COVID-19 vaccination. The chain recombines TRBV7-9 with TRBJ2-7; no definite D call. CDR3 bases: TGTGCCAGCAGCTTACAGGCGGAGAACTACGAGCAGTACTTC. Protein product: CASSLQAENYEQYF.